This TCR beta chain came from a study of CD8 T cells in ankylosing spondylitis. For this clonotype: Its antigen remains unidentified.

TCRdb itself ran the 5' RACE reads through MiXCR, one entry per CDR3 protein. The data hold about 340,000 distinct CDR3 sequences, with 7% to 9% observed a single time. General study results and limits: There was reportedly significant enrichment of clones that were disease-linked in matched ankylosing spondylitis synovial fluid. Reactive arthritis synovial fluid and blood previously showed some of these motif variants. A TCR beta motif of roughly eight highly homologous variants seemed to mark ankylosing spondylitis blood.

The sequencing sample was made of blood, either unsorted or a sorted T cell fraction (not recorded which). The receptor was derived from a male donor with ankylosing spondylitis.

The DNA of the CDR3 is TGTGCCACCAGTGAACTGGAGACTAGCGGGAGAGAGACCCAGTACTTC. Its translation: CATSELETSGRETQYF. The V and J genes are TRBV24-1 and TRBJ2-5; TRBD2 agrees at 12 bases. The V gene end was trimmed by 4 bases and the J gene end by 4 bases; junction bases not matched to a gene: 6. The germline V gene has CDR1 KGHDR and CDR2 SFDVKD. The CDR3 is made up of 16 amino acids.